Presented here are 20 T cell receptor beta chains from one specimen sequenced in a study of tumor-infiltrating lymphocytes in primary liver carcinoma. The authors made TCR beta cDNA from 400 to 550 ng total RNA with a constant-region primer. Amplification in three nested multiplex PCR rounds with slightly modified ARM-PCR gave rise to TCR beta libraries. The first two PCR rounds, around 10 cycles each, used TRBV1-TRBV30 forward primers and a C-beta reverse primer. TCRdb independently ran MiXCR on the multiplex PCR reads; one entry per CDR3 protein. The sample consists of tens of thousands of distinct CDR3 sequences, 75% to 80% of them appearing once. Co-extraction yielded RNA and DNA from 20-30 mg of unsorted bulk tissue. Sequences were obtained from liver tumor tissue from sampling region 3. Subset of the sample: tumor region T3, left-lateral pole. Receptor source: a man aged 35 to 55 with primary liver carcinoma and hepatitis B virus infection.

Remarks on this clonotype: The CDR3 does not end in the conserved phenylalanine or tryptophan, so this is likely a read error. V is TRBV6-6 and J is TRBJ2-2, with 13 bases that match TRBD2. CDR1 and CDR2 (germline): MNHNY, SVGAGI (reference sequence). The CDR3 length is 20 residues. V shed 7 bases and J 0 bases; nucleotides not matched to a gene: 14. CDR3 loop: CASNPFVGLAGPTNTGELFL. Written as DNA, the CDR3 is TGTGCCAGCAATCCGTTCGTGGGACTAGCGGGGCCAACGAACACCGGGGAGCTGTTTCTT.

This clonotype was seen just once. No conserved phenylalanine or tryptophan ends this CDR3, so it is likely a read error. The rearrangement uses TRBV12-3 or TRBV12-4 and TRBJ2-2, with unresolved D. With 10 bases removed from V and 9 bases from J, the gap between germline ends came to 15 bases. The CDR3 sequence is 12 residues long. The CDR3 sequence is CANSLRPRELFV. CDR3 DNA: TGTGCCAACAGCCTCCGTCCCAGGGAGCTGTTTGTT.

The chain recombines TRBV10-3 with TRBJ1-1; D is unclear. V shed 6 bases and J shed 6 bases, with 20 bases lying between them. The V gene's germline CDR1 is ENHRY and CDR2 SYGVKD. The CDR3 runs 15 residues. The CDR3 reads CAIRESAGETAEAFF. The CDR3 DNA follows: TGTGCCATCAGAGAATCGGCGGGAGAAACGGCTGAAGCTTTCTTT.

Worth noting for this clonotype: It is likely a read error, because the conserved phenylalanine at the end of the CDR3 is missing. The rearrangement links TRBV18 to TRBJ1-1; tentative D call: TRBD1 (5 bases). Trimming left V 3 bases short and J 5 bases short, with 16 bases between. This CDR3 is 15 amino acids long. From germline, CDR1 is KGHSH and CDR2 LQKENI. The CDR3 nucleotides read TGTGCCAGCTCACCCGGGACTACAGGTTGGACTGAAGCTTTCTCT. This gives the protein CASSPGTTGWTEAFS.

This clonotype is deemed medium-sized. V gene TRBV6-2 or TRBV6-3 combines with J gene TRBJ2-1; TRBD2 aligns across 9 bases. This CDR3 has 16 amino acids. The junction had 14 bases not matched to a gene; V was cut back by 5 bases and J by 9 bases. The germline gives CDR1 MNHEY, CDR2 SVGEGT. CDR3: CASSLHLGTSLGEQFF. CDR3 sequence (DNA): TGTGCCAGCAGTCTACACCTTGGGACTAGCCTAGGTGAGCAGTTCTTC.

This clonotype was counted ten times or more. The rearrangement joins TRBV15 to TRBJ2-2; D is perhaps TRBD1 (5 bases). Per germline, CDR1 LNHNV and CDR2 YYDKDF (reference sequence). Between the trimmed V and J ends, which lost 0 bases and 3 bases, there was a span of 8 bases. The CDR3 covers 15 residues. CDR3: CATSREQVYTGELFF. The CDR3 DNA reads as TGTGCCACCAGCAGAGAACAGGTGTACACCGGGGAGCTGTTTTTT.

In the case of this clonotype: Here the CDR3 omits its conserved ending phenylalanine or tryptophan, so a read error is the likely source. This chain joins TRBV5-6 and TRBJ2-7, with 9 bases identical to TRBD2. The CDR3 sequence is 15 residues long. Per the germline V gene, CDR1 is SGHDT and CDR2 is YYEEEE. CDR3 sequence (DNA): TGTGTCAGTAGCTTCATGGCTAGCGGGACGTACGAGCAGTACCTC. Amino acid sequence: CVSSFMASGTYEQYL.

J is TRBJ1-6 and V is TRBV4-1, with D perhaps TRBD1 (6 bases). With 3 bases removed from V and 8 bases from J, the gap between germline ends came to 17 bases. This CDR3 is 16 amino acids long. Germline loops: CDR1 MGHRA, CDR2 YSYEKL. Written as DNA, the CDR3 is TGCGCCAGCAGCCACCAGCTACTGGGGGCGTATTCACCCCTCCACTTT. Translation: CASSHQLLGAYSPLHF.

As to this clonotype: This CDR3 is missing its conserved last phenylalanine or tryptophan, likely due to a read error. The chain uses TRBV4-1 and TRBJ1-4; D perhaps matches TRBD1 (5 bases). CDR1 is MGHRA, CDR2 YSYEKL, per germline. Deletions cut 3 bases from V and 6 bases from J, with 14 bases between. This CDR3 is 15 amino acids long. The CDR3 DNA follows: TGCGCCAGCAGCCACGTGGGACTAGCCGATGAAAAACTGTTTCCT. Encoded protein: CASSHVGLADEKLFP.

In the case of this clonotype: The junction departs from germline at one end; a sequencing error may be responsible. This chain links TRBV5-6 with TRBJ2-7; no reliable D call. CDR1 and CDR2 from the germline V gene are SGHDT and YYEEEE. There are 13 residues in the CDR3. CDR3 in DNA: TGTGCCAGCAGCTTTTCAATCGGGTTTTGGCAGTACTTT. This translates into CASSFSIGFWQYF.

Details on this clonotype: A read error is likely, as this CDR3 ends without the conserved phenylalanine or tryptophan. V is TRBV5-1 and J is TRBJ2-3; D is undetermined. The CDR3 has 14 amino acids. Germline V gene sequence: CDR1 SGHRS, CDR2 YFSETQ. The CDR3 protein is CVSSLALGTDTQYS. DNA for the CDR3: TGCGTCAGCAGCTTGGCACTGGGCACAGATACGCAGTATTCT.

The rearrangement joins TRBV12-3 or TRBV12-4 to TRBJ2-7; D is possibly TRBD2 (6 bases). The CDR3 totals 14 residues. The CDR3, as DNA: TGTGCAAACAGTTTAGTGGTCGGGGGTGGCGAGCAGTACTTC. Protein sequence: CANSLVVGGGEQYF.

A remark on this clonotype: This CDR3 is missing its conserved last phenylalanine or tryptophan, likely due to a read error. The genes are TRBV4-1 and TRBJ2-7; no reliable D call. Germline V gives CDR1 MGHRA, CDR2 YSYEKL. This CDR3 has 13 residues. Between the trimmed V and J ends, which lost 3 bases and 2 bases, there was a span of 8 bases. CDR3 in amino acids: CASSQVPPYEQYL. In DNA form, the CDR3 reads TGCGCCAGCAGCCAGGTCCCGCCCTACGAGCAGTACTTA.

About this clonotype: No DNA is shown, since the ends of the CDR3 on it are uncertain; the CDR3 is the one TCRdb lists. The CDR3 reads CASILAGLAGDTRYF. The V call is TRBV28, the J call TRBJ2-3; the DNA was not used to check the table's D call, TRBD2. In germline, CDR1 is MDHEN, CDR2 SYDVKM. The CDR3 spans 15 amino acids, including both terminal residues.

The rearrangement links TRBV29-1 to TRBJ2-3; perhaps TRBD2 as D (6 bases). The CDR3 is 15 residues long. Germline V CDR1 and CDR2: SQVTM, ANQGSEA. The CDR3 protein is CTAWTNGSVTDTQYF. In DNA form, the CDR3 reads TGCACCGCCTGGACTAACGGGAGTGTAACAGATACGCAGTATTTT.

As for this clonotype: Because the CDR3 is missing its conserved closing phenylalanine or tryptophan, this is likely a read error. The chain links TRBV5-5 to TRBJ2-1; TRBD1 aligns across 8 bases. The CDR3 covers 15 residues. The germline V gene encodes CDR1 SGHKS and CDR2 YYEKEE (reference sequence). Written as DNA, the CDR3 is TGTCCCAGCAGCCCCGGACAGGGTTCCTGCAATGAGCAGTTCGTC. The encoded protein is CPSSPGQGSCNEQFV.

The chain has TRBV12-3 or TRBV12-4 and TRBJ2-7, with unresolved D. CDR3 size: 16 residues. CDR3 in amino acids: CVSSLIGSGSTYEQYF. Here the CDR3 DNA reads TGTGTTAGCAGTTTAATAGGCTCCGGTAGCACCTACGAGCAGTACTTC.

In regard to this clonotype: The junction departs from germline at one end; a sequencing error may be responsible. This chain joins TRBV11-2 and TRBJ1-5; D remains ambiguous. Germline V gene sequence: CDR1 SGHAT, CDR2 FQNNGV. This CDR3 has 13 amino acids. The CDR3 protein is CASSQQSNQPQPF. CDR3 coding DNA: TGTGCCAGTAGCCAGCAGAGCAATCAGCCACAGCCCTTT.

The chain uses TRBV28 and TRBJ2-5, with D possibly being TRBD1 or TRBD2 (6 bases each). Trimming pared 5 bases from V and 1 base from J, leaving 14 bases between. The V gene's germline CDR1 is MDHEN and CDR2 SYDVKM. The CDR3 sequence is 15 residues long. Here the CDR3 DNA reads TGTGCCAGCAGTAGGGGGTGGGAGGCCCAAGAGACCCAGTACTTC. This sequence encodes CASSRGWEAQETQYF. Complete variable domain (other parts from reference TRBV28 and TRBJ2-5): DVKVTQSSRYLVKRTGEKVFLECVQDMDHENMFWYRQDPGLGLRLIYFSYDVKMKEKGDIPEGYSVSREKKERFSLILESASTNQTSMYLCASSRGWEAQETQYFGPGTRLLVL.

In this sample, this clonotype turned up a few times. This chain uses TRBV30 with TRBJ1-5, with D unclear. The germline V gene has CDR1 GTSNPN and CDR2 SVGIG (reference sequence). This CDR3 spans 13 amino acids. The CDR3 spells CVRSGHTNQPQHF. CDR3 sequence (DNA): TGTGTCCGGAGTGGCCATACAAATCAGCCCCAGCATTTT.